The 15 T cell receptor beta chains given below trace back to one sample, sequenced in a study of T cells in Graves' hyperthyroidism and ophthalmopathy. Using RNA transcripts as the source, TCR beta CDR3 regions were amplified. The HTBI primer set was used in a first-round RT-PCR of the TCR CDR3. A single record per CDR3 protein comes from TCRdb applying MiXCR to the multiplex PCR reads. The sample consists of hundreds of thousands of distinct CDR3 sequences, 14% of them appearing once. The sequenced sample consisted of blood. Source of these receptors: a woman in her thirties or forties with Graves' hyperthyroidism.

Many counts were recorded for this clonotype. CDR3 nucleotide sequence: TGTGCCAGCAGTTTATTGGGCGGGGATCAGCCCCAGCATTTT. It encodes CASSLLGGDQPQHF. The chain combines TRBV12-3 or TRBV12-4 with TRBJ1-5; no firm D call. V was cut by 2 bases and J by 5 bases, with 10 bases left in between. CDR3 size: 14 residues.

This clonotype was counted at least ten times. V gene TRBV28 combines with J gene TRBJ1-2; D ambiguous. Germline CDR1 is MDHEN and CDR2 is SYDVKM. V dropped 6 bases and J dropped 7 bases, with 18 bases sitting between them. This CDR3 comprises 14 residues. Written as DNA, the CDR3 is TGTGCCAGCAGCTTCAGGTCGGCAGTCTCTGGCTACACCTTC. This translates into CASSFRSAVSGYTF.

The sample holds many counts of this clonotype. The chain uses TRBV27 and TRBJ2-7, with TRBD2 matching over 12 bases. Germline CDR1 reads MNHEY; CDR2 reads SMNVEV (reference sequence). J gave up 2 bases and V 7 bases, and 6 bases lay outside the gene matches. The CDR3 sequence is 15 residues long. Here the CDR3 DNA reads TGTGCCAGCAACCCGACTAGCGGGAGCGCCTACGAGCAGTACTTC. Amino acid sequence: CASNPTSGSAYEQYF.

Regarding this clonotype: A much larger clone differs by one base, so this may be a read error. The CDR3, as DNA: TGTGCCACCAGTGGTAAGAGTGTGCCCTACGAGCAGTACTTC. Amino acid sequence: CATSGKSVPYEQYF. This sequence joins TRBV24-1 and TRBJ2-7; D gene uncertain. V was pared by 5 bases and J by 2 bases, with 12 bases between. Germline loops: CDR1 KGHDR, CDR2 SFDVKD. The CDR3 has 14 residues.

This clonotype was counted ten times or more. This chain links TRBV5-1 with TRBJ1-4; 7 bases align to TRBD1. The CDR3 runs to 14 residues. V lost 4 bases to trimming and J lost 8 bases; unmatched junction nucleotides: 8. CDR1 and CDR2 (germline): SGHRS, YFSETQ. The CDR3 sequence: CASSQQGRGEKLFF. The CDR3 DNA sequence: TGCGCCAGCAGCCAACAGGGGAGGGGAGAAAAACTGTTTTTT.

This clonotype was picked up many times. J is TRBJ2-7 and V is TRBV28, with 9 bases that match TRBD1. V was pared by 6 bases and J by 3 bases, with 6 bases of the junction left unmatched. This CDR3 comprises 14 residues. Germline V gene data show CDR1 as MDHEN and CDR2 as SYDVKM. The CDR3: CASSWDRDHYEQYF. The CDR3 nucleotides read TGTGCCAGCAGCTGGGACAGGGATCACTACGAGCAGTACTTC.

The rearrangement uses TRBV19 and TRBJ2-1, with D possibly being TRBD1 (5 bases). Germline V CDR1 and CDR2: LNHDA, SQIVND (reference sequence). The CDR3 totals 13 residues. The germline V and J ends were trimmed by 5 bases and 10 bases, with 15 bases remaining between them. The CDR3 region is CASSPSRVEEQFF. The CDR3 bases are TGTGCCAGTAGTCCTTCCAGGGTGGAGGAGCAGTTCTTC.

The table lists this clonotype with many counts. The rearrangement links TRBV27 to TRBJ2-1; 8 bases map to TRBD1. CDR1 and CDR2 from the germline V gene are MNHEY and SMNVEV (reference sequence). The CDR3 extends over 17 amino acids. The trim removed 2 bases at V and 7 bases at J, leaving 13 bases unmatched. The CDR3 spells CASSLGRTGILRNEQFF. The DNA for the CDR3 is TGTGCCAGCAGTTTAGGCCGGACAGGGATCTTACGAAATGAGCAGTTCTTC.

This clonotype was detected ten times or more. V usage is TRBV30 and J usage is TRBJ1-2; weak D call: TRBD1 (5 bases). Germline-derived CDR1 and CDR2 are GTSNPN and SVGIG (reference sequence). This CDR3 region has 14 residues. V was trimmed by 3 bases and J by 5 bases, leaving 16 bases between them. The CDR3 nucleotides read TGTGCCTGGAGATCGGCGCGGGCAGGGTATGGCTACACCTTC. Translated: CAWRSARAGYGYTF.

This clonotype was seen ten or more times. The CDR3 DNA is TGTGCCAGCAGTCAGAGAGGGGAAATTGAAGCTTTCTTT. Residues: CASSQRGEIEAFF. The chain recombines TRBV28 with TRBJ1-1; a weak D match, TRBD1 (5 bases). CDR3 length: 13 amino acids. The V and J ends lost 5 bases and 7 bases respectively, with 14 bases between them. The germline V gene encodes CDR1 MDHEN and CDR2 SYDVKM.

The chain uses TRBV10-3 and TRBJ2-1, with 7 nucleotides matching TRBD2. The germline gives CDR1 ENHRY, CDR2 SYGVKD. V gave up 6 bases and J gave up 0 bases; unmatched junction bases: 5. The CDR3 is made up of 15 amino acids. CDR3 sequence reads: CAISYLAGSYNEQFF. The CDR3 DNA sequence: TGTGCCATCAGCTATTTAGCGGGCTCCTACAATGAGCAGTTCTTC.

This clonotype was found many times. The rearrangement uses TRBV6-1 and TRBJ1-1; the D gene is possibly TRBD1 (5 bases). CDR3 size: 13 residues. Germline V gives CDR1 MNHNS, CDR2 SASEGT. The germline V and J ends were trimmed by 5 bases and 8 bases, with 15 bases remaining between them. The CDR3 DNA is TGTGCCAGCAGTTACGATCGGGGGTTGGAAGCTTTCTTT. Protein: CASSYDRGLEAFF.

This clonotype has just a few counts. This chain uses TRBV16 with TRBJ2-7; the match to TRBD1 covers 7 bases. Germline CDR1 and CDR2: KGHSY and FQNENV. V gave up 4 bases and J gave up 3 bases; unmatched junction bases: 9. The CDR3 runs 15 residues. The CDR3 sequence: CASSPTRGQNYEQYF. CDR3 nucleotide sequence: TGTGCCAGCAGCCCCACGAGGGGACAGAACTACGAGCAGTACTTC.

This chain uses TRBV30 with TRBJ2-3, with TRBD1 matching over 7 bases. The CDR3 consists of 12 residues. With V trimmed by 4 bases and J by 6 bases, 4 bases remained unmatched. Per the germline V gene, CDR1 is GTSNPN and CDR2 is SVGIG (reference sequence). The CDR3: CAWNVGGDTQYF. In nucleotides, the CDR3 is TGTGCCTGGAATGTAGGGGGCGATACGCAGTATTTT.

Only a few counts were recorded for this clonotype. The CDR3 DNA reads as TGTGCCAGCAGCAACCTTAGCACTGAAGCTTTCTTT. Protein: CASSNLSTEAFF. V and J are TRBV7-9 and TRBJ1-1; no firm D call. Trimming took off 5 bases at V and 4 bases at J, with 8 bases between the two ends. The CDR3 covers 12 residues. Germline lookup yields CDR1 SEHNR and CDR2 FQNEAQ (reference sequence).